At least ten counts were recorded for the clone carrying this T cell receptor (beta chain). Antigen unknown. Then a second PCR, running roughly 7 to 11 cycles, was carried out with a sample-barcoded 5' primer and a J-beta primer mix. Researchers report that a template-switch adaptor with 12 random nucleotides tagged each cDNA molecule. TCRdb re-called the 5' RACE reads with MiXCR, one entry per CDR3 protein. The sample lists 700,000 or so distinct CDR3 sequences; approximately 21% were seen once. These data belong to a study of blood T cells in healthy people across ages. Overall study findings and caveats: Researchers said unsorted PBMCs prevented a conclusive naive versus antigen-experienced comparison.

Every donor gave 9.5 to 10 milliliters of peripheral blood. Per germline, CDR1 SEHNR and CDR2 FQNEAQ (reference sequence). This CDR3 has 12 amino acids. V lost 5 bases, J lost 2 bases, and 3 bases lay in between. The sequenced sample was blood. This TCR derives from a man aged 70 or older in good health. The chain links TRBV7-9 to TRBJ1-4, with D unclear. The CDR3 loop is CASSQTNEKLFF. The CDR3 DNA sequence: TGTGCCAGCAGCCAGACTAATGAAAAACTGTTTTTT.